Given below is one T cell receptor beta chain in context. Germline assignment: CDR1 MNHEY and CDR2 SVGAGI. This CDR3 contains 15 residues. With V trimmed by 6 bases and J by 0 bases, 5 bases remained unmatched. The data stem from a study of blood T cell repertoires in COVID-19. Assay: immunoSEQ multiplex PCR; the TCRdb copy retains only in-frame clones and omits some. The data hold some 310,000 clones, with 90% observed a single time. The V gene is TRBV6-5, the J gene TRBJ2-3, with 8 bases aligning to TRBD1. The TCR sequence derives from a woman aged 25 to 39 with COVID-19, enrolled during active disease. Sequenced input: peripheral blood. The CDR3 here is CASRRQGTSTDTQYF. The CDR3 bases are TGTGCCAGCAGGAGACAGGGGACTAGCACAGATACGCAGTATTTT.